This T cell receptor (beta chain) originates from a study of shared clonotypes between healthy human individuals. The CDR3 consists of 14 residues. Looked up from germline, CDR1 is SEHNR and CDR2 is FQNEAQ (reference sequence). A note on this clone: Given a far larger clone just one base away, this is likely a sequencing read error.

None of the donors, who were healthy HIV-negative adults, had recently had acute infections or vaccinations. Every immunoSEQ plate was one replicate of a subset's evenly spread DNA. Profiling relied on immunoSEQ multiplex PCR, and the TCRdb table lists in-frame clones only, not all of them. The sample consists of some 490,000 clones, over 70% of them appearing once. Material for sequencing was PBMCs. This receptor was taken from a woman in her forties in good health. Some clones in this sample may be carry-over from other donors' samples. The chain is built from TRBV7-9 and TRBJ1-1; a possible D gene is TRBD1 (6 bases). In DNA, the CDR3 is TGTGCCGGCAGCGACCGGGACAAGAACACTGAAGCTTTCTTT. Amino acids: CAGSDRDKNTEAFF.